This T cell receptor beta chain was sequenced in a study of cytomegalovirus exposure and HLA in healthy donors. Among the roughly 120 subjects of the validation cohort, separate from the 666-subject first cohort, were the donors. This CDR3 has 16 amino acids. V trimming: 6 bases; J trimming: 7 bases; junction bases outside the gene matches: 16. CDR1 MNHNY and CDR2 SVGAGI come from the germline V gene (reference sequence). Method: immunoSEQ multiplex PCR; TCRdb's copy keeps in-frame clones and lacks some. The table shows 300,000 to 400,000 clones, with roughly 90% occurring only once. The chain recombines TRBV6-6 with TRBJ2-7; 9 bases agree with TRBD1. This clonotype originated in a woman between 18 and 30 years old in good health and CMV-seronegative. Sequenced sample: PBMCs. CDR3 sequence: CASRPLGTGRDTEQYF. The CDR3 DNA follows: TGTGCCAGCAGACCTTTAGGGACAGGGAGGGATACTGAGCAGTACTTC.